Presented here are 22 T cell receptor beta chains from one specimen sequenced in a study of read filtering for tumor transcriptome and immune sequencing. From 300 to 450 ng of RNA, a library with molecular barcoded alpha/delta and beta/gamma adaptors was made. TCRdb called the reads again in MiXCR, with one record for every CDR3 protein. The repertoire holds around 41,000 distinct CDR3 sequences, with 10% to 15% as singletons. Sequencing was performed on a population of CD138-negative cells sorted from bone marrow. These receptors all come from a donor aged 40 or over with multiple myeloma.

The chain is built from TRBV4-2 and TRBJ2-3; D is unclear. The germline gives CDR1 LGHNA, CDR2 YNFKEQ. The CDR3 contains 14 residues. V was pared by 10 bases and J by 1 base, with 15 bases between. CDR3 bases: TGTGCCATCACCGATACACAGCGCACAGATACGCAGTATTTT. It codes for CAITDTQRTDTQYF.

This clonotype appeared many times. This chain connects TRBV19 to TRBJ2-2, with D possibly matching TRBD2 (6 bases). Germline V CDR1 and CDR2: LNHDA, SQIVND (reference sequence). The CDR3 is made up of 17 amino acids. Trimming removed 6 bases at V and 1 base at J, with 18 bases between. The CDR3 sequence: CASRYVGWRENTGELFF. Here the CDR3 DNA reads TGTGCCAGTAGATACGTAGGCTGGCGGGAGAACACCGGGGAGCTGTTTTTT.

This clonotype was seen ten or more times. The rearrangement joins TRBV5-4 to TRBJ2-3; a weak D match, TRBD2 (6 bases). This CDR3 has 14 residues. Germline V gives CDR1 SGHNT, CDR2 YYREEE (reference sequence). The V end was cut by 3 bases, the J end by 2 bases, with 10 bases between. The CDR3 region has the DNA TGTGCCAGCAGCTACCGGGACTTCACAGATACGCAGTATTTT. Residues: CASSYRDFTDTQYF.

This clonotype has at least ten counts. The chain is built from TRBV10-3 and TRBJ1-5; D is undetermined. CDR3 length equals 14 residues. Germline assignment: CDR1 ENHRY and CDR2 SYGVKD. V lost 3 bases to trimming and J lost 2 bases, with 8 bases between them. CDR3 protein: CAISEVRGNQPQHF. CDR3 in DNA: TGTGCCATCAGTGAAGTACGGGGCAATCAGCCCCAGCATTTT.

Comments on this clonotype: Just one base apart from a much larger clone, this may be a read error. The CDR3 protein is CASSVGGSCNEQFF. The CDR3 bases are TGTGCCAGCAGTGTTGGGGGCTCCTGCAATGAGCAGTTCTTC. This chain uses TRBV2 with TRBJ2-1; the D gene is possibly TRBD1 (6 bases). The germline gives CDR1 SNHLY, CDR2 FYNNEI. The CDR3 runs 14 residues.

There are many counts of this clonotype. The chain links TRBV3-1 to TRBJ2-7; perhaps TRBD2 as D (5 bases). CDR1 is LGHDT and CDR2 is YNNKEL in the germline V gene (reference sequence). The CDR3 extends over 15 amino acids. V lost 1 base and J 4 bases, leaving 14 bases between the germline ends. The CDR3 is CASSQASEARYEQYF. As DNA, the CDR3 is TGTGCCAGCAGCCAAGCGTCGGAGGCCCGGTACGAGCAGTACTTC.

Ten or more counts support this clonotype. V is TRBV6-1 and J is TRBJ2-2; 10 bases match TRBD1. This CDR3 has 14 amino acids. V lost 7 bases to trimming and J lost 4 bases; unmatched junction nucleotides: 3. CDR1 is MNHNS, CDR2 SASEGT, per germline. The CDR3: CASMRTGGTGELFF. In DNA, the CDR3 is TGTGCCAGCATGAGGACAGGGGGCACCGGGGAGCTGTTTTTT.

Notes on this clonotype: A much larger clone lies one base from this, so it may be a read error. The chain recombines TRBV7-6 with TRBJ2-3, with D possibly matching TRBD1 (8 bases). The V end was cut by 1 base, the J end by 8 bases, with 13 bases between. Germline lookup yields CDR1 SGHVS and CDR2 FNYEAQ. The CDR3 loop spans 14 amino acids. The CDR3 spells CASSLGTGRGTQYF. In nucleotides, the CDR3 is TGTGCCAGCAGCTTAGGGACAGGGAGGGGTACGCAGTATTTT.

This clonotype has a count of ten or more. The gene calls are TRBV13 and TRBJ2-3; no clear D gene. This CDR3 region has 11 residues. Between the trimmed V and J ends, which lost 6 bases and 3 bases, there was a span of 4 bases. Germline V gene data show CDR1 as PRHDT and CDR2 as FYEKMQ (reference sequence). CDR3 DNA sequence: TGTGCCAGCAGATTAACAGATACGCAGTATTTT. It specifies CASRLTDTQYF.

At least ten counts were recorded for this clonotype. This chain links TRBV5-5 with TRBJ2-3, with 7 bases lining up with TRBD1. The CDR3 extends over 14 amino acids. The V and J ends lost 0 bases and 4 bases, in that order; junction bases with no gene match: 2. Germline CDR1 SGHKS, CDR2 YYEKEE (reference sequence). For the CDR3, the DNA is TGTGCCAGCAGCTTGGAACAGGGGTCAGATACGCAGTATTTT. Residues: CASSLEQGSDTQYF.

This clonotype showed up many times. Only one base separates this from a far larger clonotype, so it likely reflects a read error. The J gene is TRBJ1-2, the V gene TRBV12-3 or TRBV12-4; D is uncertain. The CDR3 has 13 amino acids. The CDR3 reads CAGSSGGIYGYTF. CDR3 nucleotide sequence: TGTGCCGGCAGTTCCGGAGGGATCTATGGCTACACCTTC.

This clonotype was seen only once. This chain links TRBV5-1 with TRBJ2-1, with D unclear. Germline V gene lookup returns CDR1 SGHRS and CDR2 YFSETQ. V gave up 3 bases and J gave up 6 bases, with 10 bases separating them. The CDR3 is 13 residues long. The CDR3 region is CASSSGPVNEQFF. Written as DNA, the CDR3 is TGCGCCAGCAGCTCAGGACCCGTCAATGAGCAGTTCTTC.

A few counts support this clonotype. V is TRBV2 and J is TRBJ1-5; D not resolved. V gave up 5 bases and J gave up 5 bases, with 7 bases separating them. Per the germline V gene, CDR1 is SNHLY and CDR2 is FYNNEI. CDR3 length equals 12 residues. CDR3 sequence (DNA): TGTGCCAGCAGTAGTTCCCATCAGCCCCAGCATTTT. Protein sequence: CASSSSHQPQHF.

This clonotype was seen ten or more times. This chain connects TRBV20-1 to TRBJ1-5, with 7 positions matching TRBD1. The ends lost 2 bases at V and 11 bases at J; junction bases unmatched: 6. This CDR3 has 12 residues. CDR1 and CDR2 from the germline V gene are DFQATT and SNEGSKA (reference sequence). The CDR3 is CSARSGGRAQHF. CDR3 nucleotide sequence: TGCAGTGCTAGATCAGGGGGGAGGGCCCAGCATTTT.

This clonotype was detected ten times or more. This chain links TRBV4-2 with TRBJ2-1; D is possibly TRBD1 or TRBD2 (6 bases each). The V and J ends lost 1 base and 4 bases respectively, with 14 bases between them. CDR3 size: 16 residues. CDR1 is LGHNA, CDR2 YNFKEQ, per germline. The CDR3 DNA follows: TGTGCCAGCAGCCAAGCCGGAGGGGGACAATACAATGAGCAGTTCTTC. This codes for CASSQAGGGQYNEQFF.

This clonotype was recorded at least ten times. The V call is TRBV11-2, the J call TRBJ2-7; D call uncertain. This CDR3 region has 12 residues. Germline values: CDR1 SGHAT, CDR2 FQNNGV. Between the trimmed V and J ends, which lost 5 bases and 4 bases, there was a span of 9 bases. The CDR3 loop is CASSPGLYEQYF. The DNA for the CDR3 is TGTGCCAGCAGCCCTGGCCTGTACGAGCAGTACTTC.

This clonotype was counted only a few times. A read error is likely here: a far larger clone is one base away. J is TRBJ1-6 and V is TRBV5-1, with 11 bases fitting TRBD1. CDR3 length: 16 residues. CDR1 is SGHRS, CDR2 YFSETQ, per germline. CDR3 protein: CASSWGDRGVDTEALF. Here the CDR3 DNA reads TGCGCCAGCAGCTGGGGGGACAGGGGGGTTGACACTGAAGCTCTCTTT.

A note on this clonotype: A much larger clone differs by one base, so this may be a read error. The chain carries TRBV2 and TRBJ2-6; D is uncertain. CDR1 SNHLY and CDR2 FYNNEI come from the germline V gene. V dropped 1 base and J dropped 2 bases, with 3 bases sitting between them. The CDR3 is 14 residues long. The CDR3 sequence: CASSEGPGANVLTF. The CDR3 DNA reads TGTGCCAGCAGTGAAGGGCCTGGGGCCAACGTCCTGACTTTC.

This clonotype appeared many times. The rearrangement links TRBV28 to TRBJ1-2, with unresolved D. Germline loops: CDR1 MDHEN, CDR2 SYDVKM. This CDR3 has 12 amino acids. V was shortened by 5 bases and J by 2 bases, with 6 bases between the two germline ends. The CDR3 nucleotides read TGTGCCAGCAGTCCATCGAACTATGGCTACACCTTC. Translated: CASSPSNYGYTF.

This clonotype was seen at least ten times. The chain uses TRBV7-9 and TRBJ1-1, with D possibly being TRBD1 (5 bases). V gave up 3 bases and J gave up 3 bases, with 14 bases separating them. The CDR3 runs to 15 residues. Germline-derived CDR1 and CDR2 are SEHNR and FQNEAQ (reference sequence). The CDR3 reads CASSFSGSRDTEAFF. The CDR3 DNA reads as TGTGCCAGCAGCTTCTCCGGGAGCAGGGACACTGAAGCTTTCTTT.

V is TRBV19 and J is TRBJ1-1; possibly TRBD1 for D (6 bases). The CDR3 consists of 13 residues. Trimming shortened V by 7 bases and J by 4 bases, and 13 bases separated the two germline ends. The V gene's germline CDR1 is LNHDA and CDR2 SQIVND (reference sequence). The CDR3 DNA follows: TGTGCCAGTAACAGGGAATGGGGCACTGAAGCTTTCTTT. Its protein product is CASNREWGTEAFF.

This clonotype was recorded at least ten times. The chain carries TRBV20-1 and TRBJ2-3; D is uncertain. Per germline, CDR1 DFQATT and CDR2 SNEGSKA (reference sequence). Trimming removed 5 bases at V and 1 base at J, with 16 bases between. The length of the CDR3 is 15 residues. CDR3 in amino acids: CSAQPLVLGTDTQYF. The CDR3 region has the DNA TGCAGTGCTCAACCTCTAGTGTTGGGCACAGATACGCAGTATTTT.